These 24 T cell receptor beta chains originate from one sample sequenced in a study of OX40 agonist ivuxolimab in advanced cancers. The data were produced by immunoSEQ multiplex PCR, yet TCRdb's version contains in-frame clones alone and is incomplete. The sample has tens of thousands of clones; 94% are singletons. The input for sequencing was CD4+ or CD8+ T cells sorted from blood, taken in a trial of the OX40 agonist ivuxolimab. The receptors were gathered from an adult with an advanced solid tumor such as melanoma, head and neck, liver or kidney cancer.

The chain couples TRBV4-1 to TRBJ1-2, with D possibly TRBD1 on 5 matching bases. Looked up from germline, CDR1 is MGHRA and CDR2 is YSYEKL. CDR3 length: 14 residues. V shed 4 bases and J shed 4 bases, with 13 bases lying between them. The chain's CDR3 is CASSPSGASYGYTF. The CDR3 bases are TGCGCCAGCAGCCCGAGTGGGGCGTCCTATGGCTACACCTTC.

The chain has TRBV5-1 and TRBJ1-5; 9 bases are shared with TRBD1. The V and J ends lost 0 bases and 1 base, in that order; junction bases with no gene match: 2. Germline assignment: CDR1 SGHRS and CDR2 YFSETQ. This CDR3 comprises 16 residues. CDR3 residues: CASSLGGTGSNQPQHF. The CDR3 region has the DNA TGCGCCAGCAGCTTGGGCGGGACAGGGAGCAATCAGCCCCAGCATTTT.

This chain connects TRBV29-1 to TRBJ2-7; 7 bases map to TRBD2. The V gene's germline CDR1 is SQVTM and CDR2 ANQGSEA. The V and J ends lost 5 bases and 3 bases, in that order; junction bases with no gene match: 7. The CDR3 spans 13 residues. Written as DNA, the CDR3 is TGCAGCGTTCTCGGTGGGAGGGACTACGAGCAGTACTTC. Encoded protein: CSVLGGRDYEQYF.

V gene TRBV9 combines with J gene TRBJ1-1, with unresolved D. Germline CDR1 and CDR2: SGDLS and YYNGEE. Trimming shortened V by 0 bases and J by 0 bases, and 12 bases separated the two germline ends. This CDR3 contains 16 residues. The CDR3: CASSVDVGVLNTEAFF. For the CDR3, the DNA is TGTGCCAGCAGCGTAGACGTTGGAGTATTGAACACTGAAGCTTTCTTT.

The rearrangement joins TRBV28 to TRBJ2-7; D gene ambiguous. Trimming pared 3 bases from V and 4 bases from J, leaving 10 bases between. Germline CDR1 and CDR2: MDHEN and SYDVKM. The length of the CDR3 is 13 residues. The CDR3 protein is CASSFLAQYEQYF. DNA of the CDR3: TGTGCCAGCAGTTTTCTGGCTCAATACGAGCAGTACTTC. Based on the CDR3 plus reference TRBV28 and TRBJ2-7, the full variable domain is DVKVTQSSRYLVKRTGEKVFLECVQDMDHENMFWYRQDPGLGLRLIYFSYDVKMKEKGDIPEGYSVSREKKERFSLILESASTNQTSMYLCASSFLAQYEQYFGPGTRLTVT.

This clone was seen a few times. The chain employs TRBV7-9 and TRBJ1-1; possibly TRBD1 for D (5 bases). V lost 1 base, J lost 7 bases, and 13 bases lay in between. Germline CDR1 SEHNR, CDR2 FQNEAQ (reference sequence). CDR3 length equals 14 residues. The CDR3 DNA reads TGTGCCAGCAGCTTAGTTTCCAGGGCGAATGAAGCTTTCTTT. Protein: CASSLVSRANEAFF.

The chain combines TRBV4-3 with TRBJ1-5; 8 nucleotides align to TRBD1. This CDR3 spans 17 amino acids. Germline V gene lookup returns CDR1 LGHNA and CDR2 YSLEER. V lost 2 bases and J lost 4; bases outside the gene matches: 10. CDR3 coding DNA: TGCGCCAGCAGCCAAAAGATTGGGGGACAGGCGAATCAGCCCCAGCATTTT. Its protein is CASSQKIGGQANQPQHF.

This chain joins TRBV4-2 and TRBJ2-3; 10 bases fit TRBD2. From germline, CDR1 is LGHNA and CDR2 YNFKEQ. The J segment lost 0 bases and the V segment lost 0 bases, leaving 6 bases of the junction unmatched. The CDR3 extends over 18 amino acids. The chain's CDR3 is CASSQEYTSGTSTDTQYF. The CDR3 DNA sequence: TGTGCCAGCAGCCAAGAATATACTAGCGGGACTAGCACAGATACGCAGTATTTT.

CDR3 sequence (DNA): TGCGCCAGCAGCCAAGATCTTTCCACTGGAACGAACACTGAAGCTTTCTTT. This encodes CASSQDLSTGTNTEAFF. V and J are TRBV4-3 and TRBJ1-1, with D unresolved. Trimming pared 0 bases from V and 1 base from J, leaving 15 bases between. The CDR3 is 17 residues long. Germline loops: CDR1 LGHNA, CDR2 YSLEER.

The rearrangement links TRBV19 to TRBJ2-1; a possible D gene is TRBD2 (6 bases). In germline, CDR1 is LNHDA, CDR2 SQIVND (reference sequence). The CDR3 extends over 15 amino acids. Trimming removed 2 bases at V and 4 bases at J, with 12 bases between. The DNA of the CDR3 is TGTGCCAGTAGTATAAACGGGAGAGGGTACAATGAGCAGTTCTTC. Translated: CASSINGRGYNEQFF.

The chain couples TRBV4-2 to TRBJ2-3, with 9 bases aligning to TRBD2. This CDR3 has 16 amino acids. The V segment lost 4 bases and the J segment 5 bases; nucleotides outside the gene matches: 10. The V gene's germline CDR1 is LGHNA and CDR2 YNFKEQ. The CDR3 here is CASSLFAGGPGDTQYF. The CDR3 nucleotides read TGTGCCAGCAGCCTCTTCGCGGGAGGGCCGGGAGATACGCAGTATTTT.

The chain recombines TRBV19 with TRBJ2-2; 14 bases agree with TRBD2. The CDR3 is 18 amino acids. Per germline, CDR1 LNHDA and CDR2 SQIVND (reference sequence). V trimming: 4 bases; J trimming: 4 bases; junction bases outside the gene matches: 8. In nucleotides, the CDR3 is TGTGCCAGTAGTACTCGACTAGCGGGAGGGCCAGGCACCGGGGAGCTGTTTTTT. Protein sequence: CASSTRLAGGPGTGELFF.

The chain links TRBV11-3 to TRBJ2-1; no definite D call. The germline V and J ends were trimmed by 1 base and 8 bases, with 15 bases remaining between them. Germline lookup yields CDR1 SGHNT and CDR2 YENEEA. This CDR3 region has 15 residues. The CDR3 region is CASSLGPLQLDEQFF. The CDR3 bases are TGTGCCAGCAGCTTAGGCCCACTTCAGTTGGATGAGCAGTTCTTC.

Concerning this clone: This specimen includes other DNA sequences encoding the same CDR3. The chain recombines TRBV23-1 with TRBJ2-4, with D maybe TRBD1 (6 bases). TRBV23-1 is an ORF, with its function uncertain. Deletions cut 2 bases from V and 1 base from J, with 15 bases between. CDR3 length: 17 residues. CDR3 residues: CASSQPSRGSAKNIQYF. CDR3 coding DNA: TGCGCCAGCAGTCAACCGTCCAGGGGAAGTGCCAAAAACATTCAGTACTTC.

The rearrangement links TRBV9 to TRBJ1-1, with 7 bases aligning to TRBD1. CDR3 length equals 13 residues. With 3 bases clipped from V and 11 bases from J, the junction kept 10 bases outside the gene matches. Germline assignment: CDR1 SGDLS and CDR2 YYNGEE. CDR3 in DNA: TGTGCCAGCAGCGGTAGGGGGCCCGGAATGGCTTTCTTT. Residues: CASSGRGPGMAFF. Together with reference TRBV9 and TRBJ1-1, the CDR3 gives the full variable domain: DSGVTQTPKHLITATGQRVTLRCSPRSGDLSVYWYQQSLDQGLQFLIQYYNGEERAKGNILERFSAQQFPDLHSELNLSSLELGDSALYFCASSGRGPGMAFFGQGTRLTVV.

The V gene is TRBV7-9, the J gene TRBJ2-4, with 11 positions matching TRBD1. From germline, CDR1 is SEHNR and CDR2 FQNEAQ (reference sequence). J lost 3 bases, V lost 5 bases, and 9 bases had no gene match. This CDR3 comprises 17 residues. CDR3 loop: CASSGQGARSDKNIQYF. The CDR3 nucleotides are TGTGCCAGCAGCGGACAGGGGGCGCGTTCGGACAAAAACATTCAGTACTTC.

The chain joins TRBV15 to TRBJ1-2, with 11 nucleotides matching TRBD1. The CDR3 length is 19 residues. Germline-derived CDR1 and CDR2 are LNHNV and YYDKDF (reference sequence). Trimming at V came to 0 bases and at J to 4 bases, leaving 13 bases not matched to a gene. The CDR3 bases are TGTGCCACCAGCAGAGATGCCCAGCCAGCCGGGACAGGGGGCTATGGCTACACCTTC. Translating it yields CATSRDAQPAGTGGYGYTF.

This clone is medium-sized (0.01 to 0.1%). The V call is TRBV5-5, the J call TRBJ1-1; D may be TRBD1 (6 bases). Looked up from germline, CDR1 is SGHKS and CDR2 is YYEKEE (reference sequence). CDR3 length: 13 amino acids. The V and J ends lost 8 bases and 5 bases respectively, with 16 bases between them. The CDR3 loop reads CASGAARGTEAFF. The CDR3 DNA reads TGTGCCAGTGGGGCGGCGAGGGGGACTGAAGCTTTCTTT.

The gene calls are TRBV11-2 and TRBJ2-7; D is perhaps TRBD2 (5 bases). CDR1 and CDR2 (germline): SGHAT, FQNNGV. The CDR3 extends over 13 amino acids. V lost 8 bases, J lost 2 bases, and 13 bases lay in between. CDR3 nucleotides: TGTGCCAGCGGACGAGGAGGAACCTACGAGCAGTACTTC. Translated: CASGRGGTYEQYF. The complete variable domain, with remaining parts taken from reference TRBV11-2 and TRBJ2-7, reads EAGVAQSPRYKIIEKRQSVAFWCNPISGHATLYWYQQILGQGPKLLIQFQNNGVVDDSQLPKDRFSAERLKGVDSTLKIQPAKLEDSAVYLCASGRGGTYEQYFGPGTRLTVT.

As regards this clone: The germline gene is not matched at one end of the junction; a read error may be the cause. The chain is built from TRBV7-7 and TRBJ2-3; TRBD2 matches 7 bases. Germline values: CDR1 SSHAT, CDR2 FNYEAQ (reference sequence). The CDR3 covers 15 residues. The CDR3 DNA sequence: TGTGCTAGCAGCTTTTCGGGAGGATCCACAGATACGCAGTATTTT. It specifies CASSFSGGSTDTQYF.

DNA for the CDR3: TGTGCCAGCAGTCGTCCCGGGGGAGGGCTTGAGACCCAGTACTTC. Translation gives CASSRPGGGLETQYF. This chain uses TRBV2 with TRBJ2-5; 7 bases align to TRBD2. Trimming removed 5 bases from V and 5 bases from J; junction bases left unmatched: 11. CDR3 length: 15 amino acids. CDR1 and CDR2 from the germline V gene are SNHLY and FYNNEI.

DNA for the CDR3: TGTGCCAGCAGCTTGGTCGCCGGCGCTGAAGCTTTCTTT. Amino acids: CASSLVAGAEAFF. V and J are TRBV5-8 and TRBJ1-1; the D is unclear. Trimming stripped 0 bases from V and 6 bases from J, with 9 bases between. The V gene's germline CDR1 is SGHTS and CDR2 YDEGEE. The CDR3 is 13 amino acids.

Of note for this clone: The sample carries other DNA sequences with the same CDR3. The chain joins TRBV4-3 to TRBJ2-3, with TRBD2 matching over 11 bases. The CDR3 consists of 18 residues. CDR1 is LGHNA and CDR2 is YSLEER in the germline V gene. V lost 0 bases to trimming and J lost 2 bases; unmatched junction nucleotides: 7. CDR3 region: CASSQDRRLAGNTDTQYF. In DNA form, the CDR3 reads TGCGCCAGCAGCCAAGACCGGAGACTAGCGGGGAACACAGATACGCAGTATTTT.

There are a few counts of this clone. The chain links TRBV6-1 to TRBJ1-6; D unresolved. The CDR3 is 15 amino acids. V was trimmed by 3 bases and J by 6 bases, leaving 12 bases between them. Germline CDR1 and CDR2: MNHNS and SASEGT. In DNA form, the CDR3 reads TGTGCCAGCAGTGATAGGTTACTCCTTAATTCACCCCTCCACTTT. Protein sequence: CASSDRLLLNSPLHF.